A selection of T cell receptor beta chains follows, all from one sample in a study of PD-L1 blockade in urothelial cancer. Clones were sequenced by immunoSEQ multiplex PCR, and TCRdb holds only the in-frame ones, with some missing. The sample has just over 50,000 clones, approximately 75% seen once; the top ten hold 3.5% to 4.5%. The input for sequencing was PBMCs, taken around atezolizumab (anti-PD-L1) treatment. These receptors were taken from a man between 65 and 79 years old with urothelial cancer. Both conserved end residues are part of each CDR3. D genes are given only for firm matches. Only part of the rows carry a size: once, few, many, or a class if the clone is expanded.

>13|NA|TRBJ2-7|once|TRBV13
TGTGCCAGCAGCTTAAGGGGAAAGTACGAGCAGTACTTC
CASSLRGKYEQYF
>13|NA|TRBJ1-1|NA|TRBV7-9
TGTGCCAGCAGCTTAGCGGGGGGAAGGTCAGCTTTCTTT
CASSLAGGRSAFF
>17|NA|TRBJ2-1|once|TRBV9
TGTGCCAGCAGCCCCAAAGACAGCCGAGGCCCCTACAATGAGCAGTTCTTC
CASSPKDSRGPYNEQFF
>16|TRBD1|TRBJ1-5|NA|TRBV7-2
TGTGCCAGCAGCCCGCGGACAGGGGGCAGGGATCAGCCCCAGCATTTT
CASSPRTGGRDQPQHF
>17|NA|TRBJ2-5|NA|TRBV12-5
TGTGCTAGTGGTTTGGGAGTGGCTTGGACAGATCAAGAGACCCAGTACTTC
CASGLGVAWTDQETQYF
>14|NA|TRBJ2-7|few|TRBV12-5
TGTGCTAGTGGTTTGAATCAGGGGTCGTACGAGCAGTACTTC
CASGLNQGSYEQYF
>16|TRBD1|TRBJ1-5|NA|TRBV12-5
TGTGCTAGTGGTTTGGTACGGGGACAGATCAATCAGCCCCAGCATTTT
CASGLVRGQINQPQHF
>14|NA|TRBJ1-1|NA|TRBV6-1
TGTGCCAGCAGTAAGGAATTTGGGAGGACTGAAGCTTTCTTT
CASSKEFGRTEAFF
>13|NA|TRBJ2-3|NA|TRBV7-3
TGTGCCAGCAGCCGGGTTAGCACAGATACGCAGTATTTT
CASSRVSTDTQYF
>13|NA|TRBJ1-3|NA|TRBV28
TGTGCCAGCAGACACCCCTCTGGAAACACCATATATTTT
CASRHPSGNTIYF
>16|NA|TRBJ2-3|NA|TRBV7-8
TGTGCCAGCAGCCAGGTGGCGGGAGAGGGGGCAGATACGCAGTATTTT
CASSQVAGEGADTQYF
>13|NA|TRBJ1-4|NA|TRBV10-3
TGTGCCATCAAGGCCAGGGAATCTGAAAAACTGTTTTTT
CAIKARESEKLFF
>14|NA|TRBJ1-1|NA|TRBV18
TGTGCCAGCTCCGACCAGGGGCCGAACACTGAAGCTTTCTTT
CASSDQGPNTEAFF
>15|TRBD1|TRBJ1-2|NA|TRBV4-2
TGTGCCAGCAGCCAAAGGACAGGGGCAAACTATGGCTACACCTTC
CASSQRTGANYGYTF
>12|NA|TRBJ1-1|NA|TRBV5-1
TGCGCCAGCAGCAGCGGGACGGCTGAAGCTTTCTTT
CASSSGTAEAFF
>13|NA|TRBJ2-7|few|TRBV5-3
TGTGCCAGAAGCTTGGAGGACAAGTACGAGCAGTACTTC
CARSLEDKYEQYF
>17|NA|TRBJ2-2|NA|TRBV5-4
TGTGCCAGCAGCTCCCAAAGGCAGGGGACCAACACCGGGGAGCTGTTTTTT
CASSSQRQGTNTGELFF
>15|NA|TRBJ2-1|NA|TRBV4-1
TGCGCCAGCAGCCAAGAACTCTCAGGCTACAATGAGCAGTTCTTC
CASSQELSGYNEQFF
>19|TRBD1|TRBJ2-4|NA|TRBV7-2
TGTGCCAGCAGCCTCCGGACCGGGACAGGGATGCTAGCCAAAAACATTCAGTACTTC
CASSLRTGTGMLAKNIQYF
>15|NA|TRBJ2-6|few|TRBV4-2
TGTGCCAGCAGCCAGCTATCGAGAGGGGCCAACGTCCTGACTTTC
CASSQLSRGANVLTF
>14|NA|TRBJ1-5|few|TRBV7-8
TGTGCCAGCAGATATGACAGTAGCAATCAGCCCCAGCATTTT
CASRYDSSNQPQHF
>16|TRBD2|TRBJ2-1|NA|TRBV11-2
TGTGCCAGCAGCGCCTCCGGGACTAGCGGGAAGAATGAGCAGTTCTTC
CASSASGTSGKNEQFF
>13|TRBD2|TRBJ2-5|NA|TRBV11-2
TGTGCCAGCAGCCCGGCGGGGGGGGAGACCCAGTACTTC
CASSPAGGETQYF
>14|NA|TRBJ2-1|NA|TRBV2
TGTGCCAGCAGGGACAGTTTTCCCTCCAATGAGCAGTTCTTC
CASRDSFPSNEQFF
>11|NA|TRBJ1-1|medium-sized|TRBV19
TGTGCCAGTAGCCGCAACAGGGAAGCTTTCTTT
CASSRNREAFF
>17|NA|TRBJ2-2|NA|TRBV5-1
TGCGCCAGCAGCTTGGCCGGAGGACGGGCGAACACCGGGGAGCTGTTTTTT
CASSLAGGRANTGELFF
>15|NA|TRBJ2-7|NA|TRBV7-6
TGTGCCAGCAGCTTAGGGCTAGGGGCCCCCTACGAGCAGTACTTC
CASSLGLGAPYEQYF
>16|TRBD1|TRBJ2-2|NA|TRBV19
TGTGCCAGTAGTAGAGGACAGGGTCCGAACACCGGGGAGCTGTTTTTT
CASSRGQGPNTGELFF
>14|TRBD1|TRBJ2-1|NA|TRBV6-5
TGTGCCAGCCAGGGGGCTGGAGCCTACAATGAGCAGTTCTTC
CASQGAGAYNEQFF
>15|NA|TRBJ2-1|NA|TRBV18
TGTGCCAGCTCACCACCGGGGGCTTGGAACAATGAGCAGTTCTTC
CASSPPGAWNNEQFF
>17|TRBD2|TRBJ2-3|once|TRBV7-2
TGTGCCAGCAGCTTAGCGGGCCCGGGGGGGATCACAGATACGCAGTATTTT
CASSLAGPGGITDTQYF
>14|NA|TRBJ2-3|NA|TRBV2
TGTGCCAGCAGGACGGGAGCCGGGCCAGATACGCAGTATTTT
CASRTGAGPDTQYF
>14|NA|TRBJ2-7|NA|TRBV5-1
TGCGCCAGCAGCCCGGAAGGGGCACCCTACGAGCAGTACTTC
CASSPEGAPYEQYF
>15|TRBD2|TRBJ2-1|NA|TRBV10-3
TGTGCCATCAGTGCGCTGACTAGCGGCCTTGGTGAGCAGTTCTTC
CAISALTSGLGEQFF
>16|TRBD2|TRBJ2-3|NA|TRBV9
TGTGCCAGCAGCGTAGGAGCGGGAGAAAGCACAGATACGCAGTATTTT
CASSVGAGESTDTQYF
>16|NA|TRBJ1-4|few|TRBV27
TGTGCCAGCAGCCTCCGCTTGGGACTGGGTGGTGAAAAACTGTTTTTT
CASSLRLGLGGEKLFF
>13|TRBD1|TRBJ1-2|NA|TRBV5-6
TGTGCCAGCAGCCCGACAGGGAACTATGGCTACACCTTC
CASSPTGNYGYTF
>14|TRBD1|TRBJ1-2|NA|TRBV5-1
TGCGCCAGCAGCGGTCCGGGACAGCCTCCGAGGTTCACCTTC
CASSGPGQPPRFTF
>14|TRBD2|TRBJ2-5|few|TRBV10-3
TGTGCCATCAGTGGGGCAGCGGGGAAAGAGACCCAGTACTTC
CAISGAAGKETQYF
>19|TRBD2|TRBJ2-7|few|TRBV11-2
TGTGCCAGCAGCATGAGGGGCCCAATGCGGGGGGCTGGGTCCTACGAGCAGTACTTC
CASSMRGPMRGAGSYEQYF
>15|TRBD1|TRBJ2-7|NA|TRBV4-1
TGCGCCAGCAGCCCGGACAGGGGGAGCTCCTACGAGCAGTACTTC
CASSPDRGSSYEQYF
>15|NA|TRBJ2-3|NA|TRBV7-9
TGTGCCAGCAGCCTACTTACAGGGCGCGTAGATACGCAGTATTTT
CASSLLTGRVDTQYF
>15|NA|TRBJ2-7|few|TRBV5-1
TGCGCCAGCAGCTTGGTAGCAGGAGGAGGCTACGAGCAGTACTTC
CASSLVAGGGYEQYF
>14|TRBD2|TRBJ2-7|NA|TRBV28
TGTGCCAGCAGAACTAGCGGGCACTCCTACGAGCAGTACTTC
CASRTSGHSYEQYF
>14|TRBD1|TRBJ1-1|once|TRBV2
TGTGCCAGCAGGAAAGGAGCAGGGGGCACTGAAGCTTTCTTT
CASRKGAGGTEAFF
>18|TRBD2|TRBJ2-5|medium-sized|TRBV5-1
TGCGCCAGCAGCCCCCTCCCTAGCGGGAGCGGGGGGGGAGAGACCCAGTACTTC
CASSPLPSGSGGGETQYF